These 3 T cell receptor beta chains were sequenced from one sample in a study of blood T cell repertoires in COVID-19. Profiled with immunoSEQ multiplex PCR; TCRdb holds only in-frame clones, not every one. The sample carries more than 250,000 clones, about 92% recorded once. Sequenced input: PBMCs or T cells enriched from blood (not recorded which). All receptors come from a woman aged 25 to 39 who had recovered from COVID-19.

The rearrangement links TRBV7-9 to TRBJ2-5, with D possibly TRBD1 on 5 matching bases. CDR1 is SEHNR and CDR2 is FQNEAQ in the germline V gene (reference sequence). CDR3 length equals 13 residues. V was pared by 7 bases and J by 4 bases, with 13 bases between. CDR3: CASNPQGPETQYF. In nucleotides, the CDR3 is TGTGCCAGCAACCCTCAGGGTCCAGAGACCCAGTACTTC.

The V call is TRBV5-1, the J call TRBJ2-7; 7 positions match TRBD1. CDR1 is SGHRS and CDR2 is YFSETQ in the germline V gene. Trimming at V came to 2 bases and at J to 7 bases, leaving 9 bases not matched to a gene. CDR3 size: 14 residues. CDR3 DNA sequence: TGCGCCAGCAGCTTCCTTAAGGGGGCGAGTGAGCAGTACTTC. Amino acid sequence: CASSFLKGASEQYF.

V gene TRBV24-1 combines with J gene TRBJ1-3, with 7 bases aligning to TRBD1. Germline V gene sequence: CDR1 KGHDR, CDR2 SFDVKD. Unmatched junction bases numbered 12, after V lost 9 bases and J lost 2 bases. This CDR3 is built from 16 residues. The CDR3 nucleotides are TGTGCCACCGACCCATTGAACAGGGGAACTGGAAACACCATATATTTT. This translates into CATDPLNRGTGNTIYF.